This T cell receptor beta chain was captured by sequencing in a study of tumor-infiltrating lymphocytes in primary liver carcinoma. Across the whole study: Donors underwent surgery for histopathologically diagnosed primary liver carcinoma.

A primer matching the constant region was used to make TCR beta cDNA from around 460 ng of total RNA. Three nested multiplex PCR rounds of slightly modified ARM-PCR generated TCR beta libraries. With TRBV1-TRBV30 forward primers and a C-beta reverse primer, the first two PCR rounds were run for around 11 cycles each. TCRdb called the multiplex PCR reads again in MiXCR, with one record for every CDR3 protein. The sample records about 320,000 distinct CDR3 sequences, more than 55% being singletons. Blood RNA came from unsorted whole blood; germline DNA was also extracted. Concerning this clonotype: Its antigen is not known.

Study observations and caveats: Tumor region pairs shared more overlap than did tumor-adjacent and tumor-blood pairs. Tumors reached a significantly greater top-250-clone fraction than blood did (p = 0.039).

This CDR3 spans 11 amino acids. CDR1 is SQVTM, CDR2 ANQGSEA, per germline. The ends were cut back, 6 bases at V and 7 bases at J, with 10 bases in the middle. The chain combines TRBV29-1 with TRBJ2-1; D gene unclear. The sequenced sample consisted of peripheral blood. The sequence was collected from a woman aged 25 to 45 with primary liver carcinoma and hepatitis B virus infection. The CDR3 bases are TGCAGCGTAAGTAGAGCTAATGAGCAGTTCTTC. Its protein product is CSVSRANEQFF.